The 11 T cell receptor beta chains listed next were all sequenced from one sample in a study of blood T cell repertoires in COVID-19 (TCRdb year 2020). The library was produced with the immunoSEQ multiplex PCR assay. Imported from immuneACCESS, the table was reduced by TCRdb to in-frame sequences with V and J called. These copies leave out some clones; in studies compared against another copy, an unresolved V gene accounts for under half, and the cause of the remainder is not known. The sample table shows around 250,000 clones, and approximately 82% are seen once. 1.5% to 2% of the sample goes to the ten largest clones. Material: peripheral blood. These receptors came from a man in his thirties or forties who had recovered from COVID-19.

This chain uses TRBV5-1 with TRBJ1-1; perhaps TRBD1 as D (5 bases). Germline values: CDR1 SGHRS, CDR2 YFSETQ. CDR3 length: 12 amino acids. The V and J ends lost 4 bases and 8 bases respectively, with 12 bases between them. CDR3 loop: CASSTTAGEAFF. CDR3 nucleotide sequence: TGCGCCAGCAGCACGACAGCGGGGGAAGCTTTCTTT.

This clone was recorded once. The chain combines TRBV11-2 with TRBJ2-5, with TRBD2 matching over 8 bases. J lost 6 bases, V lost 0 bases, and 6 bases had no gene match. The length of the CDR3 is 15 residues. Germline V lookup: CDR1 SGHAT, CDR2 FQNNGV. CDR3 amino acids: CASSLEEGLVKTQYF. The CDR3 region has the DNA TGTGCCAGCAGCTTAGAGGAGGGACTAGTCAAGACCCAGTACTTC.

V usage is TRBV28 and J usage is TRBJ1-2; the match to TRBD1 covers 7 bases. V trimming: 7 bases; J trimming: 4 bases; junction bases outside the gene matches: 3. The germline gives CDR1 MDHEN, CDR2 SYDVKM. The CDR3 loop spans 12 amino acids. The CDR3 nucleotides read TGTGCCAGCAAGGGGACAGTCTATGGCTACACCTTC. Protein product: CASKGTVYGYTF.

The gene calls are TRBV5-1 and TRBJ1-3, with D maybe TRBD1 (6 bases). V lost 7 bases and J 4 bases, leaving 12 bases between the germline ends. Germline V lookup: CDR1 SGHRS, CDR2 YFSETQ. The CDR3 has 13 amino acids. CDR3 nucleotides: TGCGCCAGCGCACAGGGAGGGGGAAACACCATATATTTT. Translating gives CASAQGGGNTIYF.

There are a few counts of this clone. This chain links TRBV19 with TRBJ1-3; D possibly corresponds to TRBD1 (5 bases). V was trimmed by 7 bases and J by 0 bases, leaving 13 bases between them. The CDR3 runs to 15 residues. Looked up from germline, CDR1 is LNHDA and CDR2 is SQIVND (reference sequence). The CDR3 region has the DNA TGTGCCAGTATCGGAGGGGCGCTCTCTGGAAACACCATATATTTT. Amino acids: CASIGGALSGNTIYF.

The CDR3 region has the DNA TGTGCCAGCCAACAGGCGGAAGGGGCTGGAAACACCATATATTTT. Protein product: CASQQAEGAGNTIYF. The J gene is TRBJ1-3, the V gene TRBV9, with D possibly TRBD1 on 5 matching bases. V shed 7 bases and J shed 2 bases, with 16 bases lying between them. In germline, CDR1 is SGDLS, CDR2 YYNGEE. The CDR3 is 15 amino acids.

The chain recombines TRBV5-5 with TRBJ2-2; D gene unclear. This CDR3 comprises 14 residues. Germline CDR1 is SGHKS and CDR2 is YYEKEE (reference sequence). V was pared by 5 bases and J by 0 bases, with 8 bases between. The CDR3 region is CASSVQTNTGELFF. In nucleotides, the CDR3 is TGTGCCAGCAGTGTCCAAACGAACACCGGGGAGCTGTTTTTT.

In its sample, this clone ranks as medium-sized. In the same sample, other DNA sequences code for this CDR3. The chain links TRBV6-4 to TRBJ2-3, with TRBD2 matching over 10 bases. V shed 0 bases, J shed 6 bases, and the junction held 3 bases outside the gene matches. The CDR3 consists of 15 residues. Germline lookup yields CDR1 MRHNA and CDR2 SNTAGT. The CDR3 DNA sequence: TGTGCCAGCAGTGACTCGAGCGGGGGGGCGGATACGCAGTATTTT. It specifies CASSDSSGGADTQYF.

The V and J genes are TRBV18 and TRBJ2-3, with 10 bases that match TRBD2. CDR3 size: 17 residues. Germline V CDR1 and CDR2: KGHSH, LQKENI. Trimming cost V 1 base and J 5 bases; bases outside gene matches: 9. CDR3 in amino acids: CASSPRLAGGHGDTQYF. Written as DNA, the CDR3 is TGTGCCAGCTCACCACGGTTAGCGGGGGGCCACGGAGATACGCAGTATTTT.

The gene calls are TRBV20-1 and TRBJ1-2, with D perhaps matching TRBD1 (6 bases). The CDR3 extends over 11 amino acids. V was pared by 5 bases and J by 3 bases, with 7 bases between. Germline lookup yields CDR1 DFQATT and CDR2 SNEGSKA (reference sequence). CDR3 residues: CSAAGDYGYTF. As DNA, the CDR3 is TGCAGTGCTGCAGGGGACTATGGCTACACCTTC.

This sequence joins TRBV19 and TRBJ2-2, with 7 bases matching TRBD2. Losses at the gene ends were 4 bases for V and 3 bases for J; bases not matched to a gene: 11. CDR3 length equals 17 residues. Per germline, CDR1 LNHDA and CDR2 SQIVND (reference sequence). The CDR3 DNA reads TGTGCCAGTAGTAGGCGGGGGATCTCAGTGGACACCGGGGAGCTGTTTTTT. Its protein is CASSRRGISVDTGELFF.